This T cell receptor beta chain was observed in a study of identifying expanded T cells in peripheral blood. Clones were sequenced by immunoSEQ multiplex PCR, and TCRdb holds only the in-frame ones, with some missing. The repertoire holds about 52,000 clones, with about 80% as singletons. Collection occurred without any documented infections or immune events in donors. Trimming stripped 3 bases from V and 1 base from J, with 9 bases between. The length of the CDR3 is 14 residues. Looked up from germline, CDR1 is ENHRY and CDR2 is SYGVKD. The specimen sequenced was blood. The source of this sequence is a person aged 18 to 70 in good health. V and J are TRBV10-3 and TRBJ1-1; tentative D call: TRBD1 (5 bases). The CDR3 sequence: CAISEGTGNTEAFF. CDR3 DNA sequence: TGTGCCATCAGTGAAGGTACAGGGAACACTGAAGCTTTCTTT.